This T cell receptor (beta chain) was obtained from a study of T-cell memory formation after mild COVID-19. This clonotype has just a few counts. Its matching antigen is unknown. Study outcomes and limitations: Second-wave clones reaching peak frequency on day 37 lacked confirmed SARS-CoV-2 specificity. Contracting clones localized mainly to CM and EM when CD4+ and mainly to EMRA when CD8+. CD4/CD8 balance characterized clones contracting day 15 to 85, and CD4+ skew characterized later expanders. Cross-reactive memory seemingly joined, as some responding clones were found in pre-infection memory.

TCRdb re-called the 5' RACE reads with MiXCR, one entry per CDR3 protein. The data show about 50,000 distinct CDR3 sequences, over 8.5% seen once. Deletions cut 3 bases from V and 12 bases from J, with 9 bases between. This CDR3 has 11 residues. The receptor's source is an adult woman who had mild COVID-19 (a few samples of this study predate the infection). Cell type and time point are not known. This chain links TRBV12-3 or TRBV12-4 with TRBJ2-1; TRBD2 might be the D (5 bases). The sample comprised PBMCs or a T cell subset sorted from them (not recorded which). CDR3 residues: CASSFAGRQFF. The CDR3, as DNA: TGTGCCAGCAGTTTTGCGGGTCGGCAGTTCTTC.